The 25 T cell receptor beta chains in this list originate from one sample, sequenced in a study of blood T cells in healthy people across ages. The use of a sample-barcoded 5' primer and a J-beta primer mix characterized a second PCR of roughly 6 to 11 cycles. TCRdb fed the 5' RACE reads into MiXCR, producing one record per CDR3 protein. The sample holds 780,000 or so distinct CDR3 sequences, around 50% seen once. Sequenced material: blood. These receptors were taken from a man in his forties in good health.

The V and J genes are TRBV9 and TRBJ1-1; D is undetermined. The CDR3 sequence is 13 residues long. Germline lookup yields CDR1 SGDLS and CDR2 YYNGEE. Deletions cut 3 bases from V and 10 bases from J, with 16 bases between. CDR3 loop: CASSALGGRLAFF. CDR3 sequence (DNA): TGTGCCAGCAGCGCCCTTGGAGGACGGTTAGCTTTCTTT. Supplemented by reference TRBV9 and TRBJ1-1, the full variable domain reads DSGVTQTPKHLITATGQRVTLRCSPRSGDLSVYWYQQSLDQGLQFLIQYYNGEERAKGNILERFSAQQFPDLHSELNLSSLELGDSALYFCASSALGGRLAFFGQGTRLTVV.

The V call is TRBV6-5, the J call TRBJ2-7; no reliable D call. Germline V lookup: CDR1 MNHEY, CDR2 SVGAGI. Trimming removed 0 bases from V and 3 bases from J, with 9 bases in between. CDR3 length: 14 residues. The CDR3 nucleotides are TGTGCCAGCAGTTACTCGAATATAGTCTACGAGCAGTACTTC. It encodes CASSYSNIVYEQYF.

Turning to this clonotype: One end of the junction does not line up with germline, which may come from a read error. In DNA form, the CDR3 reads TGTGCCAGCAGCTTCGTAGGTTACGAGCGGTACTTC. Translation: CASSFVGYERYF. This sequence joins TRBV5-5 and TRBJ2-7, with D uncertain. CDR1 SGHKS and CDR2 YYEKEE come from the germline V gene (reference sequence). CDR3 length equals 12 residues. Full variable domain (outside the CDR3, taken from reference TRBV5-5 and TRBJ2-7): DAGVTQSPTHLIKTRGQQVTLRCSPISGHKSVSWYQQVLGQGPQFIFQYYEKEERGRGNFPDRFSARQFPNYSSELNVNALLLGDSALYLCASSFVGYERYFGPGTRLTVT.

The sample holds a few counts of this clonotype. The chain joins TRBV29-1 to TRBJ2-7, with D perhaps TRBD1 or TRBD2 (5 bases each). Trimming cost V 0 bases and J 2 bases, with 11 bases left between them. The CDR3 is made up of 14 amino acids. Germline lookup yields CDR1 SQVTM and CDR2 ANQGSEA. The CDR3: CSVEEVGEPYEQYF. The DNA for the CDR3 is TGCAGCGTTGAAGAAGTGGGGGAACCCTACGAGCAGTACTTC.

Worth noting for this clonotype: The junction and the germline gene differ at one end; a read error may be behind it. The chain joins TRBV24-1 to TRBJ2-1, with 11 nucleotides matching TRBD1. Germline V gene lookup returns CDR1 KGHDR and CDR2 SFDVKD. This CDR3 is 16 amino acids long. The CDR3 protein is CATSEPDRGLGNEQFF. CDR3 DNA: TGCGCCACCAGTGAACCGGACAGGGGGCTTGGCAATGAGCAGTTCTTC.

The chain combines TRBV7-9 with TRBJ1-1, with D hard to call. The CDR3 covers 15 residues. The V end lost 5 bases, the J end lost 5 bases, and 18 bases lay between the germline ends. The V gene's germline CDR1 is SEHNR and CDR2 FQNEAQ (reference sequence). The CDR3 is CASSATRLERTEAFF. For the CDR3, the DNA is TGTGCCAGCAGCGCCACTCGACTGGAACGGACTGAAGCTTTCTTT. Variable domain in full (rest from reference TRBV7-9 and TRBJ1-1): DTGVSQNPRHKITKRGQNVTFRCDPISEHNRLYWYRQTLGQGPEFLTYFQNEAQLEKSRLLSDRFSAERPKGSFSTLEIQRTEQGDSAMYLCASSATRLERTEAFFGQGTRLTVV.

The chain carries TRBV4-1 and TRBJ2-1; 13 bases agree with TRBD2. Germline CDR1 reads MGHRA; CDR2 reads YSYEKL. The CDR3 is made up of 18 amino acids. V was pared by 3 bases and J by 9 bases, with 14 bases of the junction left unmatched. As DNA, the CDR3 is TGCGCCAGCAGCCAGTCCGTCATCCCCGGACTAGCGGGAGTTGAGCAGTTCTTC. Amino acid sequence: CASSQSVIPGLAGVEQFF.

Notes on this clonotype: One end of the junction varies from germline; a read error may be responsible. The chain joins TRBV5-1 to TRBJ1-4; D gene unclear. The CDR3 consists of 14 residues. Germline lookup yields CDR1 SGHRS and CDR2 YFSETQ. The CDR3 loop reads CASSFGTTNERLFF. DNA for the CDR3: TGCGCCAGCAGCTTTGGAACAACTAATGAAAGACTGTTTTTT.

CDR3 in amino acids: CASTAASGQQETQYF. CDR3 nucleotide sequence: TGTGCCAGCACTGCGGCTAGCGGCCAACAAGAGACCCAGTACTTC. V gene TRBV2 combines with J gene TRBJ2-7; 7 bases are shared with TRBD2. The assigned J gene may be wrong: the sequence end matches TRBJ2-5 better. Germline-derived CDR1 and CDR2 are SNHLY and FYNNEI. The CDR3 is made up of 15 amino acids.

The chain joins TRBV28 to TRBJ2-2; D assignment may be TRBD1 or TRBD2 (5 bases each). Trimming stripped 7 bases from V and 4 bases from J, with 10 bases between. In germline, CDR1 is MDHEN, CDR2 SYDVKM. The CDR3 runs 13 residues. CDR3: CASKRDPTGELFF. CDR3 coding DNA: TGTGCCAGCAAAAGGGACCCCACCGGGGAGCTGTTTTTT.

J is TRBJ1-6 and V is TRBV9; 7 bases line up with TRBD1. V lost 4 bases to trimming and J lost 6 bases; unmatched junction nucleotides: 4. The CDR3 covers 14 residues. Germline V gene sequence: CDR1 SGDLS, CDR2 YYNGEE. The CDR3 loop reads CASSKDRTNSPLHF. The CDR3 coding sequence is TGTGCCAGCAGCAAGGACAGGACTAATTCACCCCTCCACTTT. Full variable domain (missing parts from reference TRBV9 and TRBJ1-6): DSGVTQTPKHLITATGQRVTLRCSPRSGDLSVYWYQQSLDQGLQFLIQYYNGEERAKGNILERFSAQQFPDLHSELNLSSLELGDSALYFCASSKDRTNSPLHFGNGTRLTVT.

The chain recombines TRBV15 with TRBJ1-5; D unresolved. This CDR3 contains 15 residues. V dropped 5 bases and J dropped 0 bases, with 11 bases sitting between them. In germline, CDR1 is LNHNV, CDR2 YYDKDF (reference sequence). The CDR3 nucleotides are TGTGCCACCAGCGAGAGTGTTTATAGCAATCAGCCCCAGCATTTT. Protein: CATSESVYSNQPQHF.

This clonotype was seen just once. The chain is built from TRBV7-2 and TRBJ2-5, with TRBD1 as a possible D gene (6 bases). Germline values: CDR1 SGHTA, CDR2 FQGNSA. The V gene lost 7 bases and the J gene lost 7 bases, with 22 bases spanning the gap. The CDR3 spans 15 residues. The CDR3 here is CASTQNGGKQGTQYF. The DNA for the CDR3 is TGTGCCAGCACCCAAAATGGGGGTAAACAGGGGACCCAGTACTTC.

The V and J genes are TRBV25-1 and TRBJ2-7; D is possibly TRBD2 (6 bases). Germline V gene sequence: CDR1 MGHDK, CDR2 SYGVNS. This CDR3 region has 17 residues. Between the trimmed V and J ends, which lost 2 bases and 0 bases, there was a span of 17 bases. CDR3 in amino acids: CASSEPLLAWSSYEQYF. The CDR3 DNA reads TGTGCCAGCAGTGAACCCCTACTAGCATGGAGCTCCTACGAGCAGTACTTC.

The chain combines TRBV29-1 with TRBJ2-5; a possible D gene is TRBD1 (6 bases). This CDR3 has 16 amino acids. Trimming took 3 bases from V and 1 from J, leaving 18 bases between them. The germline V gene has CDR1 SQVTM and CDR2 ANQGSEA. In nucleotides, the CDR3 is TGCAGCGTTGAGCTGCAGAGCATAGGGGGCCAAGAGACCCAGTACTTC. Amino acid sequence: CSVELQSIGGQETQYF.

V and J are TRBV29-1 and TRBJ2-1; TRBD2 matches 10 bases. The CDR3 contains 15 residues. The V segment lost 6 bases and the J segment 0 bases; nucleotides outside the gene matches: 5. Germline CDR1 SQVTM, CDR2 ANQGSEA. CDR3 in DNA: TGCAGCGTCGTTGGACTAGCGGACTCCTACAATGAGCAGTTCTTC. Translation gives CSVVGLADSYNEQFF.

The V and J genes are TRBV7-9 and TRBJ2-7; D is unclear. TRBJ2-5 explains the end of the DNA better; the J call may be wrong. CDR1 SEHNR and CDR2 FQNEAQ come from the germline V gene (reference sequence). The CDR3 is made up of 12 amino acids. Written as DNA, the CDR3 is TGTGCCAGCAGCTCCATAGGTGGGACCCAGTACTTC. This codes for CASSSIGGTQYF.

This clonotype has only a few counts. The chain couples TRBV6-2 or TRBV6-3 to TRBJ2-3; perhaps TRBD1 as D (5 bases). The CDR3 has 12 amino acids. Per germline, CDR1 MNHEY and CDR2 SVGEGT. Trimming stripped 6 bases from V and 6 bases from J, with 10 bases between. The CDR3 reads CASSPRQDTQYF. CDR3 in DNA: TGTGCCAGCAGCCCCCGACAGGATACGCAGTATTTT.

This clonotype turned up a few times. CDR3 sequence (DNA): TGCAGTGCTAGCGTTGCAGATACGCAGTATTTT. Amino acid sequence: CSASVADTQYF. The chain has TRBV20-1 and TRBJ2-3; D gene uncertain. The V gene's germline CDR1 is DFQATT and CDR2 SNEGSKA (reference sequence). Trimming cost V 3 bases and J 4 bases, with 5 bases left between them. The CDR3 is 11 residues long.

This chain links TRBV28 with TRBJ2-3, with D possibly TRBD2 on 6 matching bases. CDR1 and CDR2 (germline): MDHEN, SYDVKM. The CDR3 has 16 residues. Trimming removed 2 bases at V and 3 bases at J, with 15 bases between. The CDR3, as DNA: TGTGCCAGCAGTTTACGTACCAGCGGACTAACAGATACGCAGTATTTT. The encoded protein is CASSLRTSGLTDTQYF.

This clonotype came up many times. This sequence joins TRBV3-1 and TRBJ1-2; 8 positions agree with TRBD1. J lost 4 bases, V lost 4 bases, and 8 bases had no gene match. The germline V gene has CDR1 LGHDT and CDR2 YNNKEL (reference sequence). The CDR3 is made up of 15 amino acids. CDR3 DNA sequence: TGTGCCAGCAGCCGCGTCGGACAGGGCGGCTATGGCTACACCTTC. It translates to CASSRVGQGGYGYTF.

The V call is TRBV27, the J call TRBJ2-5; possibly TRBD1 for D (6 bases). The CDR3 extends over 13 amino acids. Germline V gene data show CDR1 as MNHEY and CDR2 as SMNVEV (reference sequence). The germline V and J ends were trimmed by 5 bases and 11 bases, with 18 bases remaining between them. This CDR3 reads CASSRRQVYEQYF. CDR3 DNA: TGTGCCAGCAGTCGCCGACAGGTCTATGAGCAGTACTTC.

The CDR3 DNA reads TGTGCCGGACGAGACGACGGGATAACAGATACGCAGTATTTT. Protein sequence: CAGRDDGITDTQYF. This chain uses TRBV2 with TRBJ2-3; D perhaps matches TRBD2 (5 bases). The CDR3 is 14 amino acids. Germline V gene data show CDR1 as SNHLY and CDR2 as FYNNEI. Trimming left V 11 bases short and J 3 bases short, with 18 bases between.

The CDR3 spells CSVDHRGLYGYTF. DNA for the CDR3: TGCAGCGTTGACCACAGGGGGCTCTATGGCTACACCTTC. This sequence joins TRBV29-1 and TRBJ1-2; TRBD1 agrees at 9 bases. V lost 3 bases and J lost 4; bases outside the gene matches: 3. Looked up from germline, CDR1 is SQVTM and CDR2 is ANQGSEA. CDR3 size: 13 residues.

For the CDR3, the DNA is TGTGCCAGCAGCGTCTCAGGGCGGAGTGATACGCAGTATTTT. Translating it yields CASSVSGRSDTQYF. The gene calls are TRBV9 and TRBJ2-3; D is possibly TRBD1 (5 bases). The CDR3 is made up of 14 amino acids. The germline V gene has CDR1 SGDLS and CDR2 YYNGEE. Trimming stripped 2 bases from V and 6 bases from J, with 13 bases between.